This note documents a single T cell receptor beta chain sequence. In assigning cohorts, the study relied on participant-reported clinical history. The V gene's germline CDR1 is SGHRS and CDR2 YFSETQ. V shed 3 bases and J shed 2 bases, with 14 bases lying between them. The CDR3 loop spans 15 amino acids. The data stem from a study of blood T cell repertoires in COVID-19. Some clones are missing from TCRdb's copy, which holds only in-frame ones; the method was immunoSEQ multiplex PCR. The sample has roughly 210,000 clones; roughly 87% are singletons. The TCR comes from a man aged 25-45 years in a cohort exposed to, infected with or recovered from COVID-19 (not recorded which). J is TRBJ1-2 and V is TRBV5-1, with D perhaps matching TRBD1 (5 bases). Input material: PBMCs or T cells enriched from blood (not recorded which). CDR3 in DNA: TGCGCCAGCAGCTCGTCGACAGCCGCAAACTATGGCTACACCTTC. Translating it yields CASSSSTAANYGYTF.